Detailed here is one T cell receptor (beta chain). What it binds is not known. The sample comes from a study of monozygotic twins with inflammatory bowel disease. Regarding the study as a whole: Reduced clonotype sharing with other individuals was observed in IBD patients relative to healthy twins, especially with disease activity. Whether twins were concordant or discordant made no difference to repertoire similarity, possibly from limited power. Telling different T cell subtypes apart from each other was not possible.

The quantity of total RNA per TCR library was approximately 3,300 ng. TCRdb derives one entry per CDR3 protein from the 5' RACE reads, leaving out DNA. This listing includes about 450,000 distinct CDR3 sequences. The CDR3 has 11 amino acids. From germline, CDR1 is DFQATT and CDR2 SNEGSKA (reference sequence). The TCR was taken from a human donor with ulcerative colitis or Crohn's disease, or a healthy co-twin of an affected twin (not recorded which). This rearrangement joins TRBV20-1 to TRBJ1-2. Source material: blood. The CDR3 sequence: CSATDTYGYTF.